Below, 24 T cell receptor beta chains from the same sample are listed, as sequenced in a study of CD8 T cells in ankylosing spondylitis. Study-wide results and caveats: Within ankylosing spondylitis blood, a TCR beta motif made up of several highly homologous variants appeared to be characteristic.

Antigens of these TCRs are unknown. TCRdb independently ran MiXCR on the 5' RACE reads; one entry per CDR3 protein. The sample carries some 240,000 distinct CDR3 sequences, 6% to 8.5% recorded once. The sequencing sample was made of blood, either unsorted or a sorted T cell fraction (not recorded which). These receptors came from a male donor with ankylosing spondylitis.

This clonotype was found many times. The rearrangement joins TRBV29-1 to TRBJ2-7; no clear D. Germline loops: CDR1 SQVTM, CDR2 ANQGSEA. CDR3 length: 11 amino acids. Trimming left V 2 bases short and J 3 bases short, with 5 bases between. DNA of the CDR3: TGCAGCGTTGAATTCGGCTACGAGCAGTACTTC. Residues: CSVEFGYEQYF.

The chain's CDR3 is CASSPWTSNTGELFF. The CDR3 DNA is TGCGCCAGCAGCCCCTGGACCTCGAACACCGGGGAGCTGTTTTTT. The chain couples TRBV5-1 to TRBJ2-2; D remains unclear. V was trimmed by 4 bases and J by 0 bases, leaving 10 bases between them. The CDR3 contains 15 residues. The germline CDR1 and CDR2 sequences are SGHRS and YFSETQ.

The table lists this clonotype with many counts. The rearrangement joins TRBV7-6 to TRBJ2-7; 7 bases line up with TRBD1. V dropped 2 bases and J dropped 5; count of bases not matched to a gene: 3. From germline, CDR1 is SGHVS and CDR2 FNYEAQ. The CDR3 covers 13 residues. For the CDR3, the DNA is TGTGCCAGCAGCTTACGACAGGGCAACGAGCAGTACTTC. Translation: CASSLRQGNEQYF.

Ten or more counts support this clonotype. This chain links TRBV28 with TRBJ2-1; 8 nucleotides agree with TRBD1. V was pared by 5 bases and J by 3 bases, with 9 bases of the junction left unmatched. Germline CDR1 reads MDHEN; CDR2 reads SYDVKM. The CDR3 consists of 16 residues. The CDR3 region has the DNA TGTGCCAGCAGTGCGACAGGGGCGATCTTCTACAATGAGCAGTTCTTC. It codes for CASSATGAIFYNEQFF.

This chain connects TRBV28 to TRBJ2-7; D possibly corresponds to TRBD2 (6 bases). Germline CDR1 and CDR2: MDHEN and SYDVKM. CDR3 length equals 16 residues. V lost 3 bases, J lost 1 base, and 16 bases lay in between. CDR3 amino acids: CASSFRSGGASYEQYF. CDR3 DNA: TGTGCCAGCAGTTTTCGATCTGGCGGGGCTTCCTACGAGCAGTACTTC.

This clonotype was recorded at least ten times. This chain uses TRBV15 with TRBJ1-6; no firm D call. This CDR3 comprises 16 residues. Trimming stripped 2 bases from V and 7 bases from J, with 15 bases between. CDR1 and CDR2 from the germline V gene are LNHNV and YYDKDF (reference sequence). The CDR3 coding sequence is TGTGCCACCAGCAGATTACCAGGTTCGAAGAATTCACCCCTCCACTTT. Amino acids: CATSRLPGSKNSPLHF.

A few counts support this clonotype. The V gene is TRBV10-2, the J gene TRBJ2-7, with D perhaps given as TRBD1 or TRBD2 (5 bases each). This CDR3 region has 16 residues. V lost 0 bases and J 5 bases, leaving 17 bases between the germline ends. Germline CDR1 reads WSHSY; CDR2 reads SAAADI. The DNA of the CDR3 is TGCGCCAGCAGTGAGTCAACAGAGGGGCTAGGGAACGAGCAGTACTTC. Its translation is CASSESTEGLGNEQYF.

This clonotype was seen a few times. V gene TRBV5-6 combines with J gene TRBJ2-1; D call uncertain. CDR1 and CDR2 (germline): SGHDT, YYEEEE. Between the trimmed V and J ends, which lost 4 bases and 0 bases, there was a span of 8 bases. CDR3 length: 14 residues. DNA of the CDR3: TGTGCCAGCAGCCGTAGCAGCTCCTACAATGAGCAGTTCTTC. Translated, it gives CASSRSSSYNEQFF. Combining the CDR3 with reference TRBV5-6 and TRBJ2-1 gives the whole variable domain DAGVTQSPTHLIKTRGQQVTLRCSPKSGHDTVSWYQQALGQGPQFIFQYYEEEERQRGNFPDRFSGHQFPNYSSELNVNALLLGDSALYLCASSRSSSYNEQFFGPGTRLTVL.

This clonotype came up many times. The CDR3 bases are TGTGCCAGCAGCTTTTCAGGGCGGACCGAGAGTACGGAGCAGTACTTC. It yields the protein CASSFSGRTESTEQYF. The rearrangement joins TRBV11-2 to TRBJ2-7; the D gene is possibly TRBD1 (5 bases). Germline V gene data show CDR1 as SGHAT and CDR2 as FQNNGV. The CDR3 is made up of 16 amino acids. Trimming left V 3 bases short and J 7 bases short, with 22 bases between.

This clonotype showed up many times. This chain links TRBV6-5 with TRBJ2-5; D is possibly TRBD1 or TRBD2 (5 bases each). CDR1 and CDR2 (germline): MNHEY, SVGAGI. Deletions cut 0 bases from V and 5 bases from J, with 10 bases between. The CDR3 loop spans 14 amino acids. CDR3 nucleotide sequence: TGTGCCAGCAGTTACTCGATCGGGGCGGAGACCCAGTACTTC. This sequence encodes CASSYSIGAETQYF.

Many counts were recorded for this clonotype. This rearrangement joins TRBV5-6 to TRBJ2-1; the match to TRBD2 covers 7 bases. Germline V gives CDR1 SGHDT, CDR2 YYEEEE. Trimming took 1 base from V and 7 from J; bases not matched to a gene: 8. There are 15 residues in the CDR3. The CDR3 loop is CASSLSSGRGNEQFF. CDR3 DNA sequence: TGTGCCAGCAGCTTGTCTAGCGGTAGGGGAAATGAGCAGTTCTTC.

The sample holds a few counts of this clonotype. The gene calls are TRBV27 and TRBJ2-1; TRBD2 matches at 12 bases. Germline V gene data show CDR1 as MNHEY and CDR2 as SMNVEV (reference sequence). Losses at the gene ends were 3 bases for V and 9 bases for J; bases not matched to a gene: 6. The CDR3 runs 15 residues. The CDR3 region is CASSFYASGGGEQFF. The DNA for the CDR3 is TGTGCCAGCAGTTTTTATGCTAGCGGGGGGGGTGAGCAGTTCTTC.

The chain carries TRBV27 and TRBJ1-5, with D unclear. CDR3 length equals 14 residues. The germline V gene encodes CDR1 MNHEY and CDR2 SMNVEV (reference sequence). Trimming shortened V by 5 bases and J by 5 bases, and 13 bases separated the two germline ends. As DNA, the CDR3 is TGTGCCAGCAGTCTCGGGCTAGGAGATCAGCCCCAGCATTTT. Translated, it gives CASSLGLGDQPQHF.

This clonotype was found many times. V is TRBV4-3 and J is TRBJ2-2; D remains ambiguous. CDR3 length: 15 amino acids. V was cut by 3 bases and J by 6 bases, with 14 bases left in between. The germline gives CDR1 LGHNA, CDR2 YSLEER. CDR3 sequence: CASSHPGRGAGELFF. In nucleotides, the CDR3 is TGCGCCAGCAGCCACCCGGGCCGTGGGGCCGGGGAGCTGTTTTTT.

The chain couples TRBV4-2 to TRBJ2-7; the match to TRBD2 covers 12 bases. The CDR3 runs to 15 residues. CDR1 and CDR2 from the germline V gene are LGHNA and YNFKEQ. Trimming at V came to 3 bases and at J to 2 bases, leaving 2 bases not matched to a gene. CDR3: CASSQRTSGAYEQYF. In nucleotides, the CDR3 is TGTGCCAGCAGCCAGCGGACTAGCGGGGCCTACGAGCAGTACTTC.

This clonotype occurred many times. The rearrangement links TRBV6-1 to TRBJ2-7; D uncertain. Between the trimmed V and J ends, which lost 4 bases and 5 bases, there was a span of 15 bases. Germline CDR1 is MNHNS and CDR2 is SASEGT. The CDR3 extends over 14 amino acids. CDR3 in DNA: TGTGCCAGCAGTGGGTCAGCCTTTTTGAACGAGCAGTACTTC. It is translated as CASSGSAFLNEQYF.

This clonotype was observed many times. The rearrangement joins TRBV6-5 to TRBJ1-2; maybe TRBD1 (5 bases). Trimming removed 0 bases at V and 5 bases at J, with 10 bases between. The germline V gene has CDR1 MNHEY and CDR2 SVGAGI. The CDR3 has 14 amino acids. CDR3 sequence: CASSYSWQGYGYTF. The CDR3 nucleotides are TGTGCCAGCAGTTACTCGTGGCAGGGTTATGGCTACACCTTC.

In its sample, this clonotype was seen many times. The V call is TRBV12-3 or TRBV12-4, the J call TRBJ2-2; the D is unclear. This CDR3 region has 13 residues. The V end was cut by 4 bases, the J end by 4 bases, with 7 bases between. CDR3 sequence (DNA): TGTGCCAGCAGTTCCCTCCTCACCGGGGAGCTGTTTTTT. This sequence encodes CASSSLLTGELFF.

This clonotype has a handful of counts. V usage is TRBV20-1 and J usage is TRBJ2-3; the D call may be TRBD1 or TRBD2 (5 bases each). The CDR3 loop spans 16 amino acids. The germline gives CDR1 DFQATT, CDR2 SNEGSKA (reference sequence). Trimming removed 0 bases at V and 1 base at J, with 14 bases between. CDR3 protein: CSARDRQGVGTDTQYF. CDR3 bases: TGCAGTGCTAGAGATAGGCAGGGAGTCGGCACAGATACGCAGTATTTT.

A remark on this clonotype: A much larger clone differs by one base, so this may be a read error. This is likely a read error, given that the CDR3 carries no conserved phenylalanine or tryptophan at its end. The CDR3 nucleotides are TGTGCCAGCAGCTTAGCCGAGGGGACCTACAATGAGCAGTTCCTC. This translates into CASSLAEGTYNEQFL. The gene calls are TRBV7-9 and TRBJ2-1, with D perhaps matching TRBD1 or TRBD2 (5 bases each). Trimming cost V 0 bases and J 2 bases, with 8 bases left between them. Germline V gene data show CDR1 as SEHNR and CDR2 as FQNEAQ (reference sequence). CDR3 length: 15 amino acids.

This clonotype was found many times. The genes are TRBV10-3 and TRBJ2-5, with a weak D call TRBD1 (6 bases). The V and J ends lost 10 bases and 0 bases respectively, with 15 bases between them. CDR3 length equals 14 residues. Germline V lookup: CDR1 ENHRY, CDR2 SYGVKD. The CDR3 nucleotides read TGTGCCACCTCGACAGGAGAGTACCAAGAGACCCAGTACTTC. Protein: CATSTGEYQETQYF.

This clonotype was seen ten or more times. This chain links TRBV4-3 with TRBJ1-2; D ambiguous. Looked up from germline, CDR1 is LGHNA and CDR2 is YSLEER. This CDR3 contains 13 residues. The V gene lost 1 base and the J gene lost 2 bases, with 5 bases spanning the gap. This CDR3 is CASSQVGNYGYTF. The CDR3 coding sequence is TGCGCCAGCAGCCAAGTAGGGAACTATGGCTACACCTTC.

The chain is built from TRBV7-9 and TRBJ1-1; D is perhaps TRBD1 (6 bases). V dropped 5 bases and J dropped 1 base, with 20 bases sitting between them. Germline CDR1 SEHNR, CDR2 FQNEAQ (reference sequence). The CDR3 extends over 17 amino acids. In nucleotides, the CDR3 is TGTGCCAGCAGCCCCCGGACAGCCACTGAGCGGAACACTGAAGCTTTCTTT. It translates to CASSPRTATERNTEAFF. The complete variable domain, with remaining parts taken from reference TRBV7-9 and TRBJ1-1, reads DTGVSQNPRHKITKRGQNVTFRCDPISEHNRLYWYRQTLGQGPEFLTYFQNEAQLEKSRLLSDRFSAERPKGSFSTLEIQRTEQGDSAMYLCASSPRTATERNTEAFFGQGTRLTVV.

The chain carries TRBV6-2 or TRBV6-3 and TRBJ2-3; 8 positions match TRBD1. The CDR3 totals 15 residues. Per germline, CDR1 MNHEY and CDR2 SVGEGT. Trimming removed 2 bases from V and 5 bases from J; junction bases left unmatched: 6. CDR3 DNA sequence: TGTGCCAGCAGTTACGGGCAGGGGGCTAGAGATACGCAGTATTTT. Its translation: CASSYGQGARDTQYF.